The rows below give T cell receptor beta chains drawn from one sample of a study of cytomegalovirus exposure and HLA in healthy donors. Sequencing used immunoSEQ multiplex PCR; TCRdb keeps in-frame clones, though not all of them. The sample lists approximately 120,000 clones; approximately 76% were seen once. What was sequenced was PBMCs. Receptors originate from a woman aged 45-59 years in good health and CMV-seropositive. Both conserved end residues are part of each CDR3. The D gene is left open where the match is weak. Size tells how often a clone was seen (once, few, many) or the class of an expanded clone, and some rows leave it out.

>-|TRBV7-2|-|TRBJ2-5
TGTGCCAGCAGCCTGGACAGCTTCCAAGAGACCCAGTACTTC
CASSLDSFQETQYF
>TRBD1|TRBV25-1|few|TRBJ2-1
TGTGCCAGCAGTGAATATTTTGGGACAGGTAACAATGAGCAGTTCTTC
CASSEYFGTGNNEQFF
>TRBD2|TRBV5-1|-|TRBJ2-2
TGCGCCAGCAGCACCGGGACTACCACCGGGGAGCTGTTTTTT
CASSTGTTTGELFF
>-|TRBV4-3|-|TRBJ2-7
TGCGCCAGCAGCCAAGGGCGGAGTAGCTCCTACGAGCAGTACTTC
CASSQGRSSSYEQYF
>TRBD1|TRBV5-1|-|TRBJ2-1
TGCGCCAGCAAAGCAGGGGGCTCTTACAATGAGCAGTTCTTC
CASKAGGSYNEQFF
>TRBD1|TRBV7-8|few|TRBJ2-1
TGTGCCAGCAGCTTAGCAGGGGGCGCCTACAATGAGCAGTTCTTC
CASSLAGGAYNEQFF
>TRBD2|TRBV7-9|-|TRBJ2-3
TGTGCCAGCAGCTCAGGGACTAGCGGTGAACCGGATACGCAGTATTTT
CASSSGTSGEPDTQYF
>TRBD2|TRBV6-1|-|TRBJ2-7
TGTGCCAGCAGTTTCCAGCGGGACTACGAGCAGTACTTC
CASSFQRDYEQYF
>TRBD1|TRBV7-9|-|TRBJ2-1
TGTGCCAGCAGCTCAGGGGGCGATGAGCAGTTCTTC
CASSSGGDEQFF
>-|TRBV7-9|-|TRBJ2-5
TGTGCCAGCAGCTTAACAGCGGGCCAAGAGACCCAGTACTTC
CASSLTAGQETQYF
>-|TRBV7-3|-|TRBJ2-3
TGTGCCAGCAGCCCAGGGTTGTCAGATACGCAGTATTTT
CASSPGLSDTQYF
>-|TRBV5-4|-|TRBJ1-4
TGTGCCAGCAGCTTGGGCGGAGCAACTAATGAAAAACTGTTTTTT
CASSLGGATNEKLFF
>-|TRBV11-2|-|TRBJ2-7
TGTGCCAGCAGCTCCCAGAGGTCCGGGACTCCCCATAGTGAGCAGTACTTC
CASSSQRSGTPHSEQYF
>TRBD1|TRBV5-1|-|TRBJ1-1
TGCGCCAGCAGCTTGACAGGGGTAGGGACTGAAGCTTTCTTT
CASSLTGVGTEAFF
>-|TRBV14|-|TRBJ1-1
TGTGCCAGCAGCCAAGATCGGGGGTGGGGAGCTTTCTTT
CASSQDRGWGAFF
>-|TRBV25-1|-|TRBJ1-2
TGTGCCAGCAGCCACAGTTACTATGGCTACACCTTC
CASSHSYYGYTF
>TRBD2|TRBV7-3|-|TRBJ2-1
TGTGCCAGCAGCTTAACAGGGGGGCTAGCGGGAGATGAGCAGTTCTTC
CASSLTGGLAGDEQFF
>TRBD2|TRBV19|-|TRBJ2-7
TGTGCCAGTAGTATAGAGTTACTAGCGGGGCCCTCCTACGAGCAGTACTTC
CASSIELLAGPSYEQYF
>TRBD1|TRBV18|-|TRBJ2-1
TGTGCCAGCTCACCTGGGACAGGGAGCCACAATGAGCAGTTCTTC
CASSPGTGSHNEQFF
>TRBD2|TRBV7-8|-|TRBJ2-2
TGTGCCAGCAGACCCCCCCCTAGCGGGAGATCGACCGGGGAGCTGTTTTTT
CASRPPPSGRSTGELFF
>TRBD2|TRBV7-2|-|TRBJ2-3
TGTGCCAGCAGCTTAGTACCCCAGCGGGGGCTCGATACGCAGTATTTT
CASSLVPQRGLDTQYF
>-|TRBV5-4|-|TRBJ2-2
TGTGCCAGCAGCCCGTCGGGGTTCACCGGGGAGCTGTTTTTT
CASSPSGFTGELFF
>TRBD2|TRBV2|-|TRBJ2-1
TGTGCCAGCGGAAAGGGACTAATGTACAATGAGCAGTTCTTC
CASGKGLMYNEQFF
>-|TRBV18|few|TRBJ1-5
TGTGCCAGCTCACCATCCGAGATCGGAAGGGAGTCCCAGCATTTT
CASSPSEIGRESQHF
>TRBD1|TRBV10-1|-|TRBJ2-3
TGCGCCAGTACGATTACAGGGGGCACAGATACGCAGTATTTT
CASTITGGTDTQYF
>-|TRBV2|once|TRBJ2-1
TGTGCCAGCAGTGAAGGGATCGGAGTCTCCTACAATGAGCAGTTCTTC
CASSEGIGVSYNEQFF
>-|TRBV6-6|-|TRBJ1-2
TGTGCCAGCAGTTACTATCCCAGGGATTATGGCTACACCTTC
CASSYYPRDYGYTF
>-|TRBV19|-|TRBJ2-2
TGTGCCAGTAGTTCAAGACAACCCGGGGAGCTGTTTTTT
CASSSRQPGELFF